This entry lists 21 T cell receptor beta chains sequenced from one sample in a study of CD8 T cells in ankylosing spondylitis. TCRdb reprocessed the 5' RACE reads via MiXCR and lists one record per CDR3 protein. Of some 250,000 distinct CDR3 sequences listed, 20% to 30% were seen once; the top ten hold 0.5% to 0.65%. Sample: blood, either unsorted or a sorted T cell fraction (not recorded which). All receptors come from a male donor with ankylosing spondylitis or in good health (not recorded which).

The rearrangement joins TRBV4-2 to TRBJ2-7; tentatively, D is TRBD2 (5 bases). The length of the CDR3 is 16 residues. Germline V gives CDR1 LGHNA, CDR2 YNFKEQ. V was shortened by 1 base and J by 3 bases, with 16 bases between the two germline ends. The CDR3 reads CASSQGLSGINYEQYF. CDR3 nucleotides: TGTGCCAGCAGCCAAGGGCTATCCGGGATTAACTACGAGCAGTACTTC.

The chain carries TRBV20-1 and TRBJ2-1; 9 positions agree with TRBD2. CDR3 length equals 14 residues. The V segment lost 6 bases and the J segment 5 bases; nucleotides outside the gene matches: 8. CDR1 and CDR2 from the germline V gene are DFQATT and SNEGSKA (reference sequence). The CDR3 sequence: CSAERGAGHNEQFF. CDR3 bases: TGCAGTGCCGAGCGGGGGGCCGGCCACAATGAGCAGTTCTTC.

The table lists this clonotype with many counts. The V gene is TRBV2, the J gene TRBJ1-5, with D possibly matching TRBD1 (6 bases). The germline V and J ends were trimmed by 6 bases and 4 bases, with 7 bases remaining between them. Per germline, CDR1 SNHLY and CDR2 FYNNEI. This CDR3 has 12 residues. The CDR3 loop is CASSRGNQPQHF. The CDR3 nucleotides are TGTGCCAGCAGCAGGGGTAATCAGCCCCAGCATTTT.

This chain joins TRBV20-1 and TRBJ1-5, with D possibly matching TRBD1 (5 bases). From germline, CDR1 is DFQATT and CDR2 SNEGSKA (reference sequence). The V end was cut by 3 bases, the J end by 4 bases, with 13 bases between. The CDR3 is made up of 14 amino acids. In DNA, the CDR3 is TGCAGTGCTAGTGAGTCGGGGGGTAATCAGCCCCAGCATTTT. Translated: CSASESGGNQPQHF.

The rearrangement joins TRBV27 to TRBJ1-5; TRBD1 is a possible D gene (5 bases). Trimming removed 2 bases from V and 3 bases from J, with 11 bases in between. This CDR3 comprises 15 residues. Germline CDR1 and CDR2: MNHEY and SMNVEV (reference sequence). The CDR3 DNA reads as TGTGCCAGCAGTTTAGTGGGGGATCCCAATCAGCCCCAGCATTTT. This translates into CASSLVGDPNQPQHF.

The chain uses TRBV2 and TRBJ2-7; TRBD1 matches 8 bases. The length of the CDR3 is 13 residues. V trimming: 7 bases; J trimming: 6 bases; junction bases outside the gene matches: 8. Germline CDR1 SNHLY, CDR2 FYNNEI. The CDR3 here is CASTTGERGEQYF. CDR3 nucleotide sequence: TGTGCCAGCACGACAGGGGAAAGGGGCGAGCAGTACTTC.

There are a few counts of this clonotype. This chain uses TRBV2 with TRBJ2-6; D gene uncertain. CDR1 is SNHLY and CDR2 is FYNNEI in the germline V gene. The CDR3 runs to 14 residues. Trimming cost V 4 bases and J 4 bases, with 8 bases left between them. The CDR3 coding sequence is TGTGCCAGCAGTGGCACTCCGGGGGCCAACGTCCTGACTTTC. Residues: CASSGTPGANVLTF.

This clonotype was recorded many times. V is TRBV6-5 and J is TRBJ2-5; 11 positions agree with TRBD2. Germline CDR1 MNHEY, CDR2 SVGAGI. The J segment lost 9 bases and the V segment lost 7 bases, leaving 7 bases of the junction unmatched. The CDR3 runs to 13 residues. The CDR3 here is CASNSLAGGPQYF. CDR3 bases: TGTGCCAGCAATTCGTTAGCGGGGGGGCCCCAGTACTTC.

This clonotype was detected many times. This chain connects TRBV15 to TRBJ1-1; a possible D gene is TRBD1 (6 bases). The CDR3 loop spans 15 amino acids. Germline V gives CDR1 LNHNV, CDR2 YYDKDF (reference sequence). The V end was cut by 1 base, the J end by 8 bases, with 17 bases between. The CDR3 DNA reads TGTGCCACCAGCAGAGGAAAGGGGGGGTCTTGGGAAGCTTTCTTT. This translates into CATSRGKGGSWEAFF.

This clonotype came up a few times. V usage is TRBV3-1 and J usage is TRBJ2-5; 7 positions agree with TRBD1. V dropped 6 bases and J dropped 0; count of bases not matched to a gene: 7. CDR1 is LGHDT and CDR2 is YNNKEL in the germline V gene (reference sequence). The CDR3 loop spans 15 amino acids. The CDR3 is CASRFGTAHQETQYF. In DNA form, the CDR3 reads TGTGCCAGCAGATTCGGGACAGCGCACCAAGAGACCCAGTACTTC.

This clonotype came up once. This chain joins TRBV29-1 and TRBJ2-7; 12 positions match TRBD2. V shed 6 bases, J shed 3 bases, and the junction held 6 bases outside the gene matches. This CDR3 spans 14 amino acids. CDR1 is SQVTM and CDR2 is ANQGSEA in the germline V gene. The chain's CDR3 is CSVVLAGGIYEQYF. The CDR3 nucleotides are TGCAGCGTAGTACTAGCGGGGGGAATCTACGAGCAGTACTTC.

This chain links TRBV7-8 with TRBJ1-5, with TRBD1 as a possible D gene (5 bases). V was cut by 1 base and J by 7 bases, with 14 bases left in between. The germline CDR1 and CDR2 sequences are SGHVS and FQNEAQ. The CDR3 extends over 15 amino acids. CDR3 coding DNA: TGTGCCAGCAGCTTAGAGGGCAGCCGGGGGCAGCCCCAGCATTTT. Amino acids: CASSLEGSRGQPQHF.

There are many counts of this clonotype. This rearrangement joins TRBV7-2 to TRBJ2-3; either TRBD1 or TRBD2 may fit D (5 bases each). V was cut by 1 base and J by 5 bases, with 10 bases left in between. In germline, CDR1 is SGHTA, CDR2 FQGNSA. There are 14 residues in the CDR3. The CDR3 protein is CASSLGGGLDTQYF. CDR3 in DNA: TGTGCCAGCAGCTTAGGGGGCGGGCTAGATACGCAGTATTTT.

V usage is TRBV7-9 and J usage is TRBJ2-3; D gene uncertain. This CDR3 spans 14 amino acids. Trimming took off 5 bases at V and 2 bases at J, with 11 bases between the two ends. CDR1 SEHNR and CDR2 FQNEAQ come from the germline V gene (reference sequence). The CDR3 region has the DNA TGTGCCAGCAGCCAACCTAGGTTCACAGATACGCAGTATTTT. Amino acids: CASSQPRFTDTQYF. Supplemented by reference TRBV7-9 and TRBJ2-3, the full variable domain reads DTGVSQNPRHKITKRGQNVTFRCDPISEHNRLYWYRQTLGQGPEFLTYFQNEAQLEKSRLLSDRFSAERPKGSFSTLEIQRTEQGDSAMYLCASSQPRFTDTQYFGPGTRLTVL.

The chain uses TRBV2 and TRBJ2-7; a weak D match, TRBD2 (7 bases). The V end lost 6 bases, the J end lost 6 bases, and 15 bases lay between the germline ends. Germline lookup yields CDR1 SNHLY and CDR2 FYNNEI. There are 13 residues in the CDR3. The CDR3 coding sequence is TGTGCCAGCAGAGGGGGGGCGGCTTTCGAGCAGTACTTC. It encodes CASRGGAAFEQYF.

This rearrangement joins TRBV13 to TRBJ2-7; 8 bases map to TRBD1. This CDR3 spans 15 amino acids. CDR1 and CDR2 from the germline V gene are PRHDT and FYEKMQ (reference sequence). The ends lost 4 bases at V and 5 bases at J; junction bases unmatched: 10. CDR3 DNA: TGTGCCAGCAGCTCCTCAATCAGGGGGCTCCACGAGCAGTACTTC. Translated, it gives CASSSSIRGLHEQYF. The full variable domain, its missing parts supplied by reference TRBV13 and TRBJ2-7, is AAGVIQSPRHLIKEKRETATLKCYPIPRHDTVYWYQQGPGQDPQFLISFYEKMQSDKGSIPDRFSAQQFSDYHSELNMSSLELGDSALYFCASSSSIRGLHEQYFGPGTRLTVT.

CDR3 amino acids: CASSLVGINEQFF. The CDR3 DNA is TGTGCCAGCAGTTTGGTGGGTATCAATGAGCAGTTCTTC. The V gene is TRBV12-3 or TRBV12-4, the J gene TRBJ2-1, with no clear D. The CDR3 runs 13 residues. V was cut by 3 bases and J by 6 bases, with 9 bases left in between.

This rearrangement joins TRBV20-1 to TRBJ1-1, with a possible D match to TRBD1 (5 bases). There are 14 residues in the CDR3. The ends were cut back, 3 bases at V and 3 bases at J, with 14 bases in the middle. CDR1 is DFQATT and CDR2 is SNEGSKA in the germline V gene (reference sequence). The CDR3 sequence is CSASRGTRDTEAFF. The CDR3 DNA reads TGCAGTGCTAGTCGGGGGACCCGGGACACTGAAGCTTTCTTT.

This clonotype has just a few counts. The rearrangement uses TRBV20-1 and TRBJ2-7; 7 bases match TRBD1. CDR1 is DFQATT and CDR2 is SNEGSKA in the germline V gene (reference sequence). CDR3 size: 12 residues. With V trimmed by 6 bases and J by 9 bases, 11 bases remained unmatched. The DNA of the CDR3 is TGCAGTGCCCAGCTTACAGGGGAATCGCAGTACTTC. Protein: CSAQLTGESQYF.

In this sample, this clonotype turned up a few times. The CDR3 region has the DNA TGCGCCAGCAGCCCGACCCTAGCGACCGCTTACAATGAGCAGTTCTTC. This sequence encodes CASSPTLATAYNEQFF. The gene calls are TRBV5-1 and TRBJ2-1; D perhaps matches TRBD2 (6 bases). The CDR3 has 16 amino acids. The germline V gene has CDR1 SGHRS and CDR2 YFSETQ. With 4 bases removed from V and 4 bases from J, the gap between germline ends came to 18 bases.

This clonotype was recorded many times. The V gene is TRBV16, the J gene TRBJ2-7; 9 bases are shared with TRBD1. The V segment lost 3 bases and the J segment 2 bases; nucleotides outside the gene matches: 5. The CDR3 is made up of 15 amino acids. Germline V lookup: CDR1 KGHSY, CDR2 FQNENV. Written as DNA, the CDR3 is TGTGCCAGCAGCCAGGCGGGGACAGGGCCCTACGAGCAGTACTTC. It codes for CASSQAGTGPYEQYF. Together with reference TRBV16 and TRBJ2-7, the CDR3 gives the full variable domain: GEEVAQTPKHLVRGEGQKAKLYCAPIKGHSYVFWYQQVLKNEFKFLISFQNENVFDETGMPKERFSAKCLPNSPCSLEIQATKLEDSAVYFCASSQAGTGPYEQYFGPGTRLTVT.